The 9 T cell receptor beta chains given below trace back to one sample, sequenced in a study of T cell changes during pregnancy in multiple sclerosis. Method: immunoSEQ multiplex PCR; TCRdb's copy keeps in-frame clones and lacks some. The sample consists of around 40,000 clones, 91% of them appearing once. The source material was CD8+ T cells from peripheral blood mononuclear cells, sampled in the second trimester of pregnancy. The receptors shown here come from a female donor with multiple sclerosis, enrolled in a pregnancy study.

CDR3: CASSYSDSSYEQYF. CDR3 DNA: TGTGCCAGCAGTTACTCCGACAGTTCCTACGAGCAGTACTTC. The chain has TRBV6-5 and TRBJ2-7, with D tentatively TRBD1 (5 bases). Germline lookup yields CDR1 MNHEY and CDR2 SVGAGI. This CDR3 has 14 residues. V lost 0 bases and J lost 1, with 7 bases in between.

This clone occurred once. The chain has TRBV13 and TRBJ2-7, with D possibly TRBD2 on 6 matching bases. The germline CDR1 and CDR2 sequences are PRHDT and FYEKMQ (reference sequence). Trimming stripped 5 bases from V and 5 bases from J, with 19 bases between. There are 15 residues in the CDR3. CDR3 sequence: CASSPRASAVHEQYF. The CDR3 region has the DNA TGTGCCAGCAGCCCTCGGGCTAGCGCCGTCCACGAGCAGTACTTC. Complete variable domain (other parts from reference TRBV13 and TRBJ2-7): AAGVIQSPRHLIKEKRETATLKCYPIPRHDTVYWYQQGPGQDPQFLISFYEKMQSDKGSIPDRFSAQQFSDYHSELNMSSLELGDSALYFCASSPRASAVHEQYFGPGTRLTVT.

V gene TRBV11-2 combines with J gene TRBJ2-7; 9 bases line up with TRBD2. CDR3 length equals 15 residues. V lost 5 bases, J lost 0 bases, and 5 bases stayed unmatched. Per the germline V gene, CDR1 is SGHAT and CDR2 is FQNNGV. The CDR3 DNA sequence: TGTGCCAGCAGCCTCAGCGGGGGGAGCTCCTACGAGCAGTACTTC. Its translation: CASSLSGGSSYEQYF.

The chain recombines TRBV7-6 with TRBJ2-7; the D is unclear. Germline CDR1 reads SGHVS; CDR2 reads FNYEAQ. V lost 2 bases to trimming and J lost 2 bases, with 10 bases between them. The CDR3 covers 14 residues. This chain's CDR3 is CASSLSADTYEQYF. CDR3 DNA: TGTGCCAGCAGCTTATCGGCGGATACCTACGAGCAGTACTTC.

The V and J genes are TRBV6-5 and TRBJ1-5; weak D call: TRBD1 (6 bases). Trimming stripped 8 bases from V and 6 bases from J, with 17 bases between. The germline V gene has CDR1 MNHEY and CDR2 SVGAGI. The length of the CDR3 is 14 residues. The CDR3 DNA follows: TGTGCCAGCTCGCTCGAGGGGGAAGGTCAGCCCCAGCATTTT. This sequence encodes CASSLEGEGQPQHF.

The chain uses TRBV4-1 and TRBJ2-5, with 13 bases identical to TRBD2. The V and J ends lost 1 base and 7 bases, in that order; junction bases with no gene match: 9. Germline assignment: CDR1 MGHRA and CDR2 YSYEKL. There are 17 residues in the CDR3. This CDR3 is CASSQGTSGGRSGTQYF. CDR3 sequence (DNA): TGCGCCAGCAGCCAAGGGACTAGCGGGGGCCGAAGCGGGACCCAGTACTTC.

This chain connects TRBV6-5 to TRBJ1-2; 7 nucleotides align to TRBD1. With 0 bases clipped from V and 2 bases from J, the junction kept 6 bases outside the gene matches. This CDR3 is built from 16 residues. The germline V gene encodes CDR1 MNHEY and CDR2 SVGAGI. Here the CDR3 reads CASSYSTGESNYGYTF. Here the CDR3 DNA reads TGTGCCAGCAGTTACTCAACAGGGGAATCCAACTATGGCTACACCTTC.

This clone was observed a few times. This chain uses TRBV6-4 with TRBJ2-6; D is undetermined. Trimming took 2 bases from V and 0 from J, leaving 8 bases between them. The CDR3 is made up of 16 amino acids. The germline V gene has CDR1 MRHNA and CDR2 SNTAGT. CDR3 region: CASSDERDSGANVLTF. DNA of the CDR3: TGTGCCAGCAGTGACGAGCGAGACTCTGGGGCCAACGTCCTGACTTTC.

In this sample, this clone turned up once. The chain employs TRBV7-2 and TRBJ2-7; no clear D. Trimming took off 5 bases at V and 3 bases at J, with 5 bases between the two ends. The germline V gene encodes CDR1 SGHTA and CDR2 FQGNSA. The CDR3 spans 11 residues. As DNA, the CDR3 is TGTGCCAGCAGCGGAGACTACGAGCAGTACTTC. Translating it yields CASSGDYEQYF.